The rows below give T cell receptor beta chains drawn from one sample of a study of blood T cells in healthy people across ages. TCRdb re-called the 5' RACE reads through MiXCR, storing one row per CDR3 protein. The sample consists of hundreds of thousands of distinct CDR3 sequences, more than 45% of them appearing once. The specimen was blood. The receptors were sampled from a man between 60 and 70 years old in good health. Both conserved end residues are part of each CDR3. D genes are given only for firm matches. Some rows have no size entry. The others give once, few or many, or a class for an expanded clone.

j_gene | v_gene | d_gene | abundance | CDR3nt | CDR3aa
TRBJ2-1 | TRBV7-2 | TRBD1 | few | TGTGCCAGCAGGCGGGACAGGGTTGAGGGAGGTGAGCAGTTCTTC | CASRRDRVEGGEQFF
TRBJ1-2 | TRBV28 | TRBD1 | NA | TGTGCCAGCAGTTGGGCGACAGGGGTAAACTATGGCTACACCTTC | CASSWATGVNYGYTF
TRBJ1-5 | TRBV12-3/TRBV12-4 | NA | NA | TGTGCCAGCAGTTTAACTTCGGGTAGCAATCAGCCCCAGCATTTT | CASSLTSGSNQPQHF
TRBJ2-7 | TRBV19 | NA | NA | TGTGCCAGTAGTAGCTGCCAGGGGTGCGAGCAGTACTTC | CASSSCQGCEQYF
TRBJ2-7 | TRBV19 | NA | NA | TGTGCCAGTAGTGACAGCACCTCCTACGAGCAGTACTTC | CASSDSTSYEQYF
TRBJ2-1 | TRBV3-1 | TRBD2 | many | TGTGCCAGCAGCCCGACTAGCGGGGGGGCGAGTGAGCAGTTCTTC | CASSPTSGGASEQFF
TRBJ2-3 | TRBV20-1 | TRBD2 | NA | TGCAGTGCTAGAGTACTAGCGAGGGGCACCCGCACAGATACGCAGTATTTT | CSARVLARGTRTDTQYF
TRBJ2-2 | TRBV20-1 | NA | once | TGCAGTGCCAATACCGGGACTCCGAACACCGGGGAGCTGTTTTTT | CSANTGTPNTGELFF
TRBJ1-4 | TRBV25-1 | NA | many | TGTGCCAGCAGTGACCGGTCTGGTGAAAAACTGTTTTTT | CASSDRSGEKLFF
TRBJ2-7 | TRBV7-2 | NA | NA | TGTGCCAGCAGCTTAGGGGGACGGCTCTACGAGCAGTACTTC | CASSLGGRLYEQYF
TRBJ2-7 | TRBV3-1 | TRBD1 | NA | TGTGCCAGCAGCCAAGATGGGGACAGCTACGAGCAGTACTTC | CASSQDGDSYEQYF
TRBJ1-1 | TRBV14 | NA | NA | TGTGCCAGCAGCCAAGGGTCCCGCACTGAAGCTTTCTTT | CASSQGSRTEAFF
TRBJ2-2 | TRBV5-1 | TRBD1 | NA | TGCGCCAGCAGCTCGAACAGGGGAAACACCGGGGAGCTGTTTTTT | CASSSNRGNTGELFF
TRBJ2-1 | TRBV3-1 | TRBD1 | few | TGTGCCAGCAGCCAGGACAGGGTGGGTGAGCAGTTCTTC | CASSQDRVGEQFF
TRBJ1-3 | TRBV12-3/TRBV12-4 | TRBD1 | NA | TGTGCCAGCATCATTACAGGGGTCGGAAACACCATATATTTT | CASIITGVGNTIYF
TRBJ1-2 | TRBV30 | NA | many | TGTGCCTGGAGCAGGGGCAACTATGGCTACACCTTC | CAWSRGNYGYTF
TRBJ2-3 | TRBV5-6 | TRBD2 | once | TGTGCCAGCAGCGGAGCGGGGGGCCTTCGCACAGATACGCAGTATTTT | CASSGAGGLRTDTQYF
TRBJ2-1 | TRBV6-2/TRBV6-3 | NA | few | TGTGCCAGCAGGCAACTAGTCAATGAGCAGTTCTTC | CASRQLVNEQFF
TRBJ2-3 | TRBV28 | NA | NA | TGTGCCAGCAGTGTGAACCCTAGCACAGATACGCAGTATTTT | CASSVNPSTDTQYF
TRBJ2-3 | TRBV7-8 | NA | NA | TGTGCCAGCAGCCCCGGACCGGCAGATACGCAGTATTTT | CASSPGPADTQYF
TRBJ2-7 | TRBV11-2 | TRBD2 | NA | TGTGCCAGCAGCTTAGAAAGACTAGCGGGACCCTACGAGCAGTACTTC | CASSLERLAGPYEQYF
TRBJ1-5 | TRBV9 | TRBD1 | NA | TGTGCCAGCAGCGAGGGGACAGGGAGTCAGCCCCAGCATTTT | CASSEGTGSQPQHF
TRBJ2-5 | TRBV18 | NA | few | TGTGCCAGCTCAGCCACCCTAGAAGGAGCCCAAGAGACCCAGTACTTC | CASSATLEGAQETQYF
TRBJ1-6 | TRBV3-1 | TRBD1 | NA | TGTGCCAGCAACCGCCACAGGGGACAGAATAATTCACCCCTCCACTTT | CASNRHRGQNNSPLHF
TRBJ2-5 | TRBV4-3 | TRBD2 | NA | TGCGCCAGCAGCCAAGTCGTTGGACTAGCGGGAGGCAAGCAGTACTTC | CASSQVVGLAGGKQYF
TRBJ1-2 | TRBV24-1 | NA | NA | TGTGCCACCAGTTCCCCATATGTCAACTATGGCTACACCTTC | CATSSPYVNYGYTF
TRBJ2-5 | TRBV11-3 | NA | NA | TGTGCCAGCAGCCGAAGTAGCGAAATTTACAATGGGCAGTACTTC | CASSRSSEIYNGQYF
TRBJ2-5 | TRBV11-2 | TRBD2 | NA | TGTGCCAGCAGCTTAGATCGAGCGGGGGCTGGAGGAGAGACCCAGTACTTC | CASSLDRAGAGGETQYF
TRBJ2-6 | TRBV7-8 | TRBD1 | NA | TGTGCCAGCAGCTTATCCGACAGGGGCTCTGGGGCCAACGTCCTGACTTTC | CASSLSDRGSGANVLTF
TRBJ1-4 | TRBV3-1 | TRBD1 | NA | TGTGCCAGCAGCCAGACAGGGCTTGGGAATGAAAAACTGTTTTTT | CASSQTGLGNEKLFF
TRBJ1-2 | TRBV5-1 | NA | NA | TGCGCCAGCAGCTTGGATGCCGGAGCTAACTATGGCTACACCTTC | CASSLDAGANYGYTF
TRBJ2-3 | TRBV6-4 | NA | NA | TGTGCCAGCAGTGACTCTGGCCCGACCGCGCAGTATTTT | CASSDSGPTAQYF
TRBJ2-7 | TRBV21-1 | NA | NA | TGTGCCAGCAGCCATCCGGGACAGAAGTTAGTCCTACAGGCCTACGAGCAGTACTTC | CASSHPGQKLVLQAYEQYF
TRBJ2-5 | TRBV6-1 | TRBD2 | NA | TGTGCCAGCAGTGAGTATGGGACTAGCCGCAATGAGCAGTACTTC | CASSEYGTSRNEQYF
TRBJ2-5 | TRBV7-3 | NA | NA | TGTGCCAGCAGCCCAAACGTGGGGAGGAGGGAAGAGACCCAGTACTTC | CASSPNVGRREETQYF
TRBJ2-3 | TRBV7-2 | TRBD2 | many | TGTGCCAGCAGCTTAGAGGCGGGAGGTGACGATACGCAGTATTTT | CASSLEAGGDDTQYF
TRBJ2-1 | TRBV9 | TRBD1 | few | TGTGCCAGCAGCGCGGACAGGGGATCCTACAATGAGCAGTTCTTC | CASSADRGSYNEQFF
TRBJ2-7 | TRBV14 | NA | NA | TGTGCCAGCAGGAGATCAGGGAACAACTACGAGCAGTACTTC | CASRRSGNNYEQYF
TRBJ2-3 | TRBV7-6 | TRBD1 | NA | TGTGCCAGCAGCTTAGGTTTGGGACAGGGGGGATCAGATACGCAGTATTTT | CASSLGLGQGGSDTQYF
TRBJ1-4 | TRBV12-3/TRBV12-4 | NA | NA | TGTGCCAGCAGTTTTGCAGTGACTAATGAAAAACTGTTTTTT | CASSFAVTNEKLFF
TRBJ1-4 | TRBV20-1 | NA | many | TGCAGTGCTAGAGATGATGCCTGGCGGGGGGGTAACGGGTTTTTT | CSARDDAWRGGNGFF
TRBJ2-1 | TRBV5-1 | TRBD2 | NA | TGCGCCAGCAGCTTGGGGACTAGCGGCCCTTATGAGCAGTTCTTC | CASSLGTSGPYEQFF
TRBJ2-1 | TRBV20-1 | TRBD2 | NA | TGCAGTGCCCCGAACCCGAAGCGGGGGTCTTACAATGAGCAGTTCTTC | CSAPNPKRGSYNEQFF